The source of this TCR beta chain is a study of T cell changes during pregnancy in multiple sclerosis. The germline V and J ends were trimmed by 3 bases and 2 bases, with 11 bases remaining between them. CDR3 length: 14 residues. Germline V lookup: CDR1 SQVTM, CDR2 ANQGSEA. This clone was observed a few times. Data came from immunoSEQ multiplex PCR; TCRdb stores just in-frame clones and leaves some out. The sample yields 60,000 to 90,000 clones, about 92% seen once. This chain uses TRBV29-1 with TRBJ2-1; D uncertain. This clonotype was sampled from a female donor in good health, enrolled as a control in a pregnancy study. Sample: peripheral blood, taken after pregnancy. The CDR3 region is CSVEGSSPYNEQFF. The CDR3, as DNA: TGCAGCGTTGAGGGCTCCTCGCCCTACAATGAGCAGTTCTTC.